A selection of T cell receptor beta chains follows, all from one sample in a study of blood T cell repertoires in COVID-19. The data were produced by immunoSEQ multiplex PCR, yet TCRdb's version contains in-frame clones alone and is incomplete. Of a few hundred thousand clones listed, over 85% were seen once; the top ten hold roughly 11%. The material sequenced was peripheral blood. These receptors were collected from a young woman with COVID-19, enrolled during active disease. Each CDR3 is given with its conserved first and last residue. The D gene is left open where the match is weak. A clone size is listed for some rows: how often the clone was seen (once, few, many), or a class if it is expanded.

j_call d_call clone_size v_call cdr3_nt cdr3_aa
TRBJ1-6 - few TRBV7-8 TGTGCCAGCAGCCCCCCCCGGGACTCTTCACCCCTCCACTTT CASSPPRDSSPLHF
TRBJ1-5 - - TRBV28 TGTGCCAGCAGCCCAACCCTCGAACTCAGGTATCGACAGCCCCAGCATTTT CASSPTLELRYRQPQHF
TRBJ1-6 - - TRBV27 TGTGCCAGCAGCCAGGGTGGTTGGAATTCACCCCTCCACTTT CASSQGGWNSPLHF
TRBJ1-1 - - TRBV4-1 TGCGCCAGCAGCCAATTACAGGGGAACACTGAAGCTTTCTTT CASSQLQGNTEAFF
TRBJ2-1 TRBD2 - TRBV9 TGTGCCAGCAGCGTAGCCCAAGCGGGGATCTACAATGAGCAGTTCTTC CASSVAQAGIYNEQFF
TRBJ2-5 TRBD2 - TRBV11-2 TGTGCCAGCAGCCTGGACAAGGGACTAGCGGCGGGGGAGACCCAGTACTTC CASSLDKGLAAGETQYF
TRBJ2-2 - - TRBV19 TGTGCCACAAGCCGGGGGTTTGGCGGGGAGCTGTTTTTT CATSRGFGGELFF
TRBJ2-7 TRBD1 - TRBV13 TGTGCCAGCACCCTCGAATCCCGGCCAGGGGGCGGCTACGAGCAGTACTTC CASTLESRPGGGYEQYF
TRBJ1-1 - - TRBV15 TGTGCCACCAGCAGGCGAGGCACTGAAGCTTTCTTT CATSRRGTEAFF
TRBJ1-2 - - TRBV28 TGTGCCAGCAGTTTGCGACAGTTCTATGGCTACACCTTC CASSLRQFYGYTF
TRBJ1-1 - - TRBV6-5 TGTGCCAGCAGATCCGGATGGGGCAACACTGAAGCTTTCTTT CASRSGWGNTEAFF
TRBJ2-1 - - TRBV11-2 TGTGCCAGCAGCTTAGATCACTATGAGCAGTTCTTC CASSLDHYEQFF
TRBJ1-1 - - TRBV19 TGTGCCAGTAGTATTGTGACTCAAGCTTTCTTT CASSIVTQAFF
TRBJ1-2 TRBD1 - TRBV7-8 TGTGCCAGCAGCTACAGGACAGGGGGCGACTATGGCTACACCTTC CASSYRTGGDYGYTF
TRBJ1-2 - - TRBV5-6 TGTGCCAGCAGGGTCTGGGGGGCTAACTATGGCTACACCTTC CASRVWGANYGYTF
TRBJ2-7 TRBD2 - TRBV3-1/TRBV3-2 TGTGCCAGCAGCCCGGGGGCCTCCGGGAGGGTCTACGAGCAGTACTTC CASSPGASGRVYEQYF
TRBJ2-7 - - TRBV13 TGTGCCAGCAGCTTAGCTCCGGGCGAGCAGTACTTC CASSLAPGEQYF
TRBJ2-2 TRBD1 - TRBV19 TGTGCCAGTAGTGGGACAGGGAACACCGGGGAGCTGTTTTTT CASSGTGNTGELFF
TRBJ2-3 - once TRBV5-5 TGTGCCAGCAGCTTAGGTGTGGCGGGGGCCGATACGCAGTATTTT CASSLGVAGADTQYF
TRBJ1-4 TRBD1 - TRBV28 TGTGCCAGCAGTGAGACAGGGAGAACTGAAAAACTGTTTTTT CASSETGRTEKLFF
TRBJ2-7 TRBD1 once TRBV6-5 TGTGCCAGCAGTTACTCTACGGGACAGCGAGGTTACGAGCAGTACTTC CASSYSTGQRGYEQYF
TRBJ1-3 TRBD1 once TRBV19 TGTGCCAGTAGGGTCCCAGGGGGCTCAGGAAACACCATATATTTT CASRVPGGSGNTIYF
TRBJ2-5 TRBD2 - TRBV5-1 TGCGCCAGCAGCCCCCACTATAGCGGGGACCTTCCAGAGACCCAGTACTTC CASSPHYSGDLPETQYF
TRBJ1-2 - - TRBV6-5 TGTGCCAGCAGTTATACGGGGCAGGGGAGCAGCTACACCTTC CASSYTGQGSSYTF
TRBJ2-2 TRBD2 once TRBV5-4 TGTGCCAGCAGCTTGTTGAGCGGGGGAACCGGGGAGCTGTTTTTT CASSLLSGGTGELFF
TRBJ2-1 - - TRBV27 TGTGCCGTACAGCGGGCTGGGACCAACAATGAGCAGTTCTTC CAVQRAGTNNEQFF
TRBJ1-6 - - TRBV30 TGTGCTACGACGGGGGGAGGGGATTCACCCCTCCACTTT CATTGGGDSPLHF
TRBJ2-1 - - TRBV11-2 TGTGCCAGCAGCTTATTTTCGGGAGCCTACAATGAGCAGTTCTTC CASSLFSGAYNEQFF
TRBJ2-6 - - TRBV7-2 TGTGCCAGCAGCTTAGTCGGTCGAAGGGCCAACGTCCTGACTTTC CASSLVGRRANVLTF
TRBJ2-2 - - TRBV2 TGTGCCAGCGGCCGCAACACCGGGGAGCTGTTTTTT CASGRNTGELFF
TRBJ2-3 TRBD2 - TRBV7-2 TGTGCCAGCAGCTTTAGCGGGGTTACAGATACGCAGTATTTT CASSFSGVTDTQYF
TRBJ2-1 TRBD2 - TRBV10-2 TGCGCCACCAGACTAGCGGGGCCCTACAATGAGCAGTTCTTC CATRLAGPYNEQFF
TRBJ2-5 TRBD1 - TRBV6-5 TGTGCCAGCAGCCGTAACCGGGACAGTCAAGAGACCCAGTACTTC CASSRNRDSQETQYF
TRBJ1-2 - - TRBV4-1 TGCGCCAGCAGCCAAGTAGAACAGGGTACCGGTGGCTACACCTTC CASSQVEQGTGGYTF
TRBJ2-1 - - TRBV9 TGTGCCAGCAGCGTAGAGTGGGTGGGGGCCCCACCTTACAATGAGCAGTTCTTC CASSVEWVGAPPYNEQFF
TRBJ2-2 TRBD2 - TRBV2 TGTGCCAGCACGACTAGCATGGCCGGGGAGCTGTTTTTT CASTTSMAGELFF
TRBJ2-7 TRBD2 - TRBV7-8 TGTGCCAGCAGCTTGGGACTAGCGGGGGGCCTCGGCTCCTACGAGCAGTACTTC CASSLGLAGGLGSYEQYF
TRBJ1-4 - - TRBV7-9 TGTGCCAGCAGCTCTCTGGGACAAGCAGAAAAACTGTTTTTT CASSSLGQAEKLFF
TRBJ1-2 - - TRBV5-1 TGCGCCAGCAGCTTAAGTGGCAGAAACTATGGCTACACCTTC CASSLSGRNYGYTF
TRBJ1-1 - - TRBV12-3/TRBV12-4 TGTGCCAGCAGCCTGACAAACACTGAAGCTTTCTTT CASSLTNTEAFF
TRBJ1-1 - - TRBV30 TGTGCCTGGAGTGATAGGGGGGGATTCGGCATGAACACTGAAGCTTTCTTT CAWSDRGGFGMNTEAFF
TRBJ1-6 - - TRBV7-8 TGTGCCAGCAGCTCATGGAGGCCTTATAATTCACCCCTCCACTTT CASSSWRPYNSPLHF
TRBJ1-1 - - TRBV12-5 TGTGCTAGTGGTTTGACCACAGTAAACACTGAAGCTTTCTTT CASGLTTVNTEAFF
TRBJ2-7 TRBD1 - TRBV7-9 TGTGCCAGCAGCTTAGGGGGACAGGGCCGTGGGTACGAGCAGTACTTC CASSLGGQGRGYEQYF
TRBJ2-2 - - TRBV21-1 TGTGCCAGCAGCAACGCGGGGGCCTTTACACCCGGGGAGCTGTTTTTT CASSNAGAFTPGELFF
TRBJ1-6 TRBD1 - TRBV7-9 TGTGCCAGCAGCTTAGCACAGGGGATGAATTCACCCCTCCACTTT CASSLAQGMNSPLHF
TRBJ2-3 TRBD1 - TRBV18 TGTGCCAGCTCCCCCGGGACAGGAGGACCAGATACGCAGTATTTT CASSPGTGGPDTQYF